The present TCR beta chain was sequenced within a study of CD8 T cells in ankylosing spondylitis. Study-wide points: Disease-linked clones bore a CD8+ phenotype, appearing relatively rarely in peripheral blood. Significantly higher representation of disease-linked clones was reported for matched ankylosing spondylitis synovial fluid. In synovial fluid and blood from reactive arthritis, some motif variants were previously reported. A motif of fewer than ten highly homologous TCR beta variants was seen as apparently characteristic of ankylosing spondylitis blood.

Trimming took off 1 base at V and 0 bases at J, with 16 bases between the two ends. The germline CDR1 and CDR2 sequences are SQVTM and ANQGSEA. This CDR3 is 16 amino acids long. Scientists made TCR beta libraries using quantitative 5'-RACE with molecular barcodes. In TCRdb, the 5' RACE reads were re-called with MiXCR into one record per CDR3 protein. Here the sample spans around 770,000 distinct CDR3 sequences, 15% to 20% being singletons. As for this clonotype: Its antigen is still unknown.

This rearrangement joins TRBV29-1 to TRBJ2-7, with D maybe TRBD2 (6 bases). Input material: blood, either unsorted or a sorted T cell fraction (not recorded which). The clonotype was recovered from a male donor with ankylosing spondylitis. The CDR3 DNA reads TGCAGCGTTGAAGGTCCGGTGGAGGGGAGCTCCTACGAGCAGTACTTC. It translates to CSVEGPVEGSSYEQYF.